This entry concerns a single T cell receptor beta chain. The method was immunoSEQ multiplex PCR; TCRdb's version includes in-frame clones alone and lacks a portion of them. This sample has some 380,000 clones, with around 84% found just once. This record comes from a study of blood T cell repertoires in COVID-19. Study summary: Nucleic acid was either cDNA or gDNA, and it came from T cells, B-cell-depleted T cells, or PBMCs.

The CDR3 has 15 residues. The V gene end was trimmed by 5 bases and the J gene end by 5 bases; junction bases not matched to a gene: 11. Germline assignment: CDR1 LGHDT and CDR2 YNNKEL (reference sequence). This sequence originates from a human donor with acute or convalescent COVID-19. The donor label of this sample is uncertain. The source material was peripheral blood. The chain combines TRBV3-1 (or the pseudogene TRBV3-2) with TRBJ1-1; 7 nucleotides align to TRBD1. The CDR3 DNA sequence: TGTGCCAGCAGCGTCCACAGGGGTTCCACGACTGAAGCTTTCTTT. Translating gives CASSVHRGSTTEAFF.